The text below deals with one TCR beta chain. This entry belongs to a study of blood T cell repertoires in COVID-19. In the study overall: The origin of the acute and convalescent COVID-19 samples was the United States, Italy and Spain.

Methods used by the authors: Nucleated cell counts were estimated from reference gene primer amplification. Some clones are missing from TCRdb's copy, which holds only in-frame ones; the method was immunoSEQ multiplex PCR. V and J calls and clone size are those listed in that table; D and trimming were worked out from the DNA. The table has some 260,000 clones, less than 85% seen once. The clonotype comes from a woman under 30 with acute or convalescent COVID-19. Specimen: peripheral blood.

The CDR3 sequence: CASSPNRGKEDGYTF. The CDR3 DNA reads as TGTGCCAGCTCACCTAACAGGGGAAAGGAGGATGGCTACACCTTC. The J gene is TRBJ1-2, the V gene TRBV18, with TRBD1 matching 7 bases. This CDR3 has 15 residues. Germline CDR1 and CDR2: KGHSH and LQKENI. The V and J ends lost 3 bases and 6 bases, in that order; junction bases with no gene match: 10.